These 17 T cell receptor beta chains share one sample of origin, sequenced in a study of blood T cell repertoires in COVID-19. Only in-frame clones appear in the TCRdb table, and some are missing; sequencing was by immunoSEQ multiplex PCR. The sample shows about 270,000 clones, approximately 92% of them seen only once. The sequencing sample was made of PBMCs or T cells enriched from blood (not recorded which). The origin of the receptors is a woman aged 18-29 years who had recovered from COVID-19.

The chain uses TRBV5-6 and TRBJ2-2, with a weak D call TRBD1 (5 bases). The CDR3 consists of 15 residues. The V and J ends lost 2 bases and 3 bases respectively, with 11 bases between them. Germline-derived CDR1 and CDR2 are SGHDT and YYEEEE. The CDR3 loop reads CASSFMGRDTGELFF. CDR3 in DNA: TGTGCCAGCAGCTTCATGGGCAGGGACACCGGGGAGCTGTTTTTT.

The rearrangement uses TRBV5-6 and TRBJ1-1; 7 positions match TRBD1. Germline V gene lookup returns CDR1 SGHDT and CDR2 YYEEEE. CDR3 length: 14 residues. The V and J ends lost 3 bases and 5 bases, in that order; junction bases with no gene match: 7. The chain's CDR3 is CASSSTGPDTEAFF. CDR3 DNA: TGTGCCAGCAGCTCGACAGGGCCTGATACTGAAGCTTTCTTT. Complete variable domain (other parts from reference TRBV5-6 and TRBJ1-1): DAGVTQSPTHLIKTRGQQVTLRCSPKSGHDTVSWYQQALGQGPQFIFQYYEEEERQRGNFPDRFSGHQFPNYSSELNVNALLLGDSALYLCASSSTGPDTEAFFGQGTRLTVV.

This chain joins TRBV7-9 and TRBJ1-2; D gene unclear. Per germline, CDR1 SEHNR and CDR2 FQNEAQ (reference sequence). The CDR3 is 12 residues long. V dropped 2 bases and J dropped 8 bases, with 9 bases sitting between them. CDR3 DNA sequence: TGTGCCAGCAGCTTAAACCCGGGGGGCTACACCTTC. It encodes CASSLNPGGYTF.

The rearrangement uses TRBV5-8 and TRBJ1-4, with 10 bases identical to TRBD1. V gave up 4 bases and J gave up 6 bases; unmatched junction bases: 3. Germline CDR1 and CDR2: SGHTS and YDEGEE. CDR3 length: 14 amino acids. The CDR3 is CASSPDRGDEKLFF. DNA for the CDR3: TGTGCCAGCAGCCCGGACAGGGGGGATGAAAAACTGTTTTTT.

V gene TRBV19 combines with J gene TRBJ1-1, with D possibly TRBD1 on 5 matching bases. The V end lost 8 bases, the J end lost 1 base, and 20 bases lay between the germline ends. The germline V gene encodes CDR1 LNHDA and CDR2 SQIVND (reference sequence). The CDR3 loop spans 16 amino acids. The CDR3 reads CASYPREGRKNTEAFF. In DNA form, the CDR3 reads TGTGCCAGTTATCCGAGGGAGGGGCGAAAGAACACTGAAGCTTTCTTT.

V and J are TRBV9 and TRBJ1-1; D uncertain. Germline CDR1 SGDLS, CDR2 YYNGEE. The length of the CDR3 is 14 residues. Trimming removed 0 bases from V and 1 base from J, with 7 bases in between. CDR3 amino acids: CASSVVSQNTEAFF. CDR3 coding DNA: TGTGCCAGCAGCGTAGTTTCCCAGAACACTGAAGCTTTCTTT.

Details on this clone: The sample carries other DNA sequences with the same CDR3. The chain employs TRBV9 and TRBJ2-5; TRBD2 matches at 10 bases. Trimming removed 0 bases from V and 5 bases from J; junction bases left unmatched: 1. Germline V gene data show CDR1 as SGDLS and CDR2 as YYNGEE. The CDR3 length is 14 residues. CDR3 residues: CASSVGTSGETQYF. CDR3 nucleotides: TGTGCCAGCAGCGTAGGGACTAGCGGTGAGACCCAGTACTTC.

The genes are TRBV29-1 and TRBJ2-1, with D unresolved. Between the trimmed V and J ends, which lost 2 bases and 8 bases, there was a span of 16 bases. Germline assignment: CDR1 SQVTM and CDR2 ANQGSEA. This CDR3 region has 14 residues. CDR3 region: CSVEQQKWNDEQFF. The CDR3 DNA is TGCAGCGTTGAACAACAGAAGTGGAATGATGAGCAGTTCTTC.

The V gene is TRBV5-1, the J gene TRBJ1-2, with 12 bases matching TRBD1. J lost 8 bases, V lost 4 bases, and 9 bases had no gene match. Germline-derived CDR1 and CDR2 are SGHRS and YFSETQ. The CDR3 extends over 15 amino acids. This chain's CDR3 is CASSLGQGAIRGYTF. CDR3 DNA: TGCGCCAGCAGCCTGGGACAGGGGGCGATACGGGGCTACACCTTC.

This clone showed up many times. This rearrangement joins TRBV6-5 to TRBJ2-7; tentatively, D is TRBD1 (5 bases). The germline CDR1 and CDR2 sequences are MNHEY and SVGAGI. The CDR3 has 11 residues. The ends were cut back, 2 bases at V and 8 bases at J, with 7 bases in the middle. CDR3 residues: CASSYKGKQYF. CDR3 nucleotide sequence: TGTGCCAGCAGTTACAAGGGGAAGCAGTACTTC.

This chain links TRBV2 with TRBJ1-2; D ambiguous. This CDR3 is 13 amino acids long. V lost 3 bases and J 5 bases, leaving 10 bases between the germline ends. The germline V gene encodes CDR1 SNHLY and CDR2 FYNNEI. For the CDR3, the DNA is TGTGCCAGCAGTGAGACCTTGGAGTATGGCTACACCTTC. Encoded protein: CASSETLEYGYTF. The variable domain in full, with the rest retrieved from reference TRBV2 and TRBJ1-2, is EPEVTQTPSHQVTQMGQEVILRCVPISNHLYFYWYRQILGQKVEFLVSFYNNEISEKSEIFDDQFSVERPDGSNFTLKIRSTKLEDSAMYFCASSETLEYGYTFGSGTRLTVV.

This rearrangement joins TRBV19 to TRBJ1-4; D gene ambiguous. This CDR3 spans 14 amino acids. Trimming stripped 10 bases from V and 2 bases from J, with 14 bases between. Germline values: CDR1 LNHDA, CDR2 SQIVND (reference sequence). Here the CDR3 reads CATQRAGTNEKLFF. In DNA form, the CDR3 reads TGTGCCACCCAGCGGGCTGGGACTAATGAAAAACTGTTTTTT.

This chain connects TRBV7-3 to TRBJ2-3; TRBD1 agrees at 8 bases. The ends lost 6 bases at V and 2 bases at J; junction bases unmatched: 7. The CDR3 has 15 residues. Germline CDR1 reads SGHTA; CDR2 reads FQGTGA. For the CDR3, the DNA is TGTGCCAGCAGTCCCGGGACAGGTTACACAGATACGCAGTATTTT. Its translation is CASSPGTGYTDTQYF.

This chain joins TRBV24-1 and TRBJ1-1; D is undetermined. V was trimmed by 2 bases and J by 1 base, leaving 4 bases between them. Looked up from germline, CDR1 is KGHDR and CDR2 is SFDVKD. The CDR3 is 13 residues long. CDR3 nucleotides: TGTGCCACCAGTGATTCTAAGAACACTGAAGCTTTCTTT. Encoded protein: CATSDSKNTEAFF.

The chain recombines TRBV7-8 with TRBJ1-1; possible D gene TRBD1, 5 bases. Trimming took off 7 bases at V and 1 base at J, with 13 bases between the two ends. The CDR3 has 14 amino acids. The germline V gene encodes CDR1 SGHVS and CDR2 FQNEAQ. DNA for the CDR3: TGTGCCAGCAACTTGGGGGGACCGAACACTGAAGCTTTCTTT. It translates to CASNLGGPNTEAFF.

This clone was seen a few times. This chain connects TRBV5-6 to TRBJ2-7, with 7 bases fitting TRBD2. This CDR3 has 15 amino acids. Germline assignment: CDR1 SGHDT and CDR2 YYEEEE. J was trimmed by 2 bases and V by 0 bases; bases with no gene match: 5. The CDR3 protein is CASSLGAGVPYEQYF. The CDR3 DNA reads as TGTGCCAGCAGCTTGGGGGCGGGGGTGCCCTACGAGCAGTACTTC.

The chain joins TRBV4-1 to TRBJ1-1, with 7 bases fitting TRBD1. The V gene end was trimmed by 3 bases and the J gene end by 3 bases; junction bases not matched to a gene: 7. Germline V CDR1 and CDR2: MGHRA, YSYEKL. CDR3 length equals 15 residues. This CDR3 is CASSQHHRGHTEAFF. CDR3 coding DNA: TGCGCCAGCAGCCAGCATCACAGGGGACACACTGAAGCTTTCTTT.